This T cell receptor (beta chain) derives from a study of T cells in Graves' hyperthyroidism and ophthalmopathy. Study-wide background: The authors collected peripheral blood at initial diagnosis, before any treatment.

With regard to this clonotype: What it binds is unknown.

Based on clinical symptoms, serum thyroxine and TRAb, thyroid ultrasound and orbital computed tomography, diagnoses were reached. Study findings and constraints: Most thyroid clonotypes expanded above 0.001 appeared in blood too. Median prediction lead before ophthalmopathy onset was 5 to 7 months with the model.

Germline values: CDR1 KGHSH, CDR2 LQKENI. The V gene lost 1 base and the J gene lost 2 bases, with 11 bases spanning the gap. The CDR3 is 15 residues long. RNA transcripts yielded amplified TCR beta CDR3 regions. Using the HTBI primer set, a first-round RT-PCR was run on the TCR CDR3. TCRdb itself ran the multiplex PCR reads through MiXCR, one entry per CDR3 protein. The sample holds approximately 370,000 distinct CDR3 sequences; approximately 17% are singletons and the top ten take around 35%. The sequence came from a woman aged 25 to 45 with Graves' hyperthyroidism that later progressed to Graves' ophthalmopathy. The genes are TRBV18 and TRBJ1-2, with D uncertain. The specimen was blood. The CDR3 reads CASSPRSLANYGYTF. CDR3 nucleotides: TGTGCCAGCTCACCACGTAGCCTAGCGAACTATGGCTACACCTTC.